This T cell receptor (beta chain) was sequenced for a study of CD8+CD57+ T cells in acquired aplastic anemia. Between the trimmed V and J ends, which lost 3 bases and 4 bases, there was a span of 10 bases. CDR1 is DFQATT, CDR2 SNEGSKA, per germline (reference sequence). The length of the CDR3 is 13 residues. Sequencing involved patients with CD8+CD57+ cell expansion previously shown by flow cytometry. At blood sampling, none of the patients had yet received therapy. Genomic DNA was employed as the template in profiling TCR beta VDJ and CDR3. TCRdb processed the reads anew with MiXCR; each CDR3 protein has one entry. The sample consists of approximately 180,000 distinct CDR3 sequences, less than 60% of them appearing once.

This clonotype was obtained from a human donor with aplastic anemia. This chain joins TRBV20-1 and TRBJ1-3; no reliable D call. Sequenced sample: sorted CD4+, CD8+, or CD8+CD57+ T cells (not recorded which) from PBMCs. The CDR3 DNA is TGCAGTGCTAGGTCGGAGGTGGGAAACACCATATATTTT. Its translation is CSARSEVGNTIYF.